The 8 T cell receptor beta chains below were found in one sample sequenced in a study of cytomegalovirus exposure and HLA in healthy donors. A multiplex PCR was run with 60 Vbeta primers and 13 Jbeta primers. Only in-frame clones appear in the TCRdb table, and some are missing; sequencing was by immunoSEQ multiplex PCR. The sample has some 200,000 clones; 75% to 90% are singletons. Sequencing was performed on PBMCs. The source of these receptors is a woman in her forties or fifties in good health and CMV-seropositive.

J is TRBJ1-3 and V is TRBV5-1; possibly TRBD1 for D (6 bases). The CDR3 covers 15 residues. From germline, CDR1 is SGHRS and CDR2 YFSETQ. V lost 0 bases to trimming and J lost 3 bases, with 10 bases between them. CDR3 amino acids: CASSLDGGFGNTIYF. CDR3 bases: TGCGCCAGCAGCTTGGATGGGGGCTTTGGAAACACCATATATTTT.

This chain connects TRBV5-6 to TRBJ1-4; 7 nucleotides match TRBD1. With 4 bases clipped from V and 7 bases from J, the junction kept 7 bases outside the gene matches. This CDR3 has 14 amino acids. CDR1 and CDR2 (germline): SGHDT, YYEEEE. In nucleotides, the CDR3 is TGTGCCAGCAGCAAGAGGGGGCTCGGTGAAAAACTGTTTTTT. Its translation: CASSKRGLGEKLFF.

The chain is built from TRBV12-5 and TRBJ2-7, with D maybe TRBD1 (5 bases). V was pared by 0 bases and J by 12 bases, with 15 bases between. CDR1 is LGHNT and CDR2 is FRNRAP in the germline V gene. There are 13 residues in the CDR3. For the CDR3, the DNA is TGTGCTAGTGGTTTGGTAGGGGCAGACACGACGTACTTC. It codes for CASGLVGADTTYF.

The chain carries TRBV5-1 and TRBJ2-7, with D unresolved. CDR1 SGHRS and CDR2 YFSETQ come from the germline V gene. This CDR3 contains 15 residues. With 0 bases removed from V and 2 bases from J, the gap between germline ends came to 12 bases. CDR3 nucleotide sequence: TGCGCCAGCAGCTTGGCCAGGTCAGGAACCTACGAGCAGTACTTC. The encoded protein is CASSLARSGTYEQYF. Full variable domain (outside the CDR3, taken from reference TRBV5-1 and TRBJ2-7): KAGVTQTPRYLIKTRGQQVTLSCSPISGHRSVSWYQQTPGQGLQFLFEYFSETQRNKGNFPGRFSGRQFSNSRSEMNVSTLELGDSALYLCASSLARSGTYEQYFGPGTRLTVT.

V usage is TRBV30 and J usage is TRBJ1-6; D is possibly TRBD1 (5 bases). Trimming cost V 0 bases and J 14 bases, with 17 bases left between them. CDR1 is GTSNPN and CDR2 is SVGIG in the germline V gene (reference sequence). The CDR3 has 14 amino acids. CDR3 loop: CAWSVEGPGRTLHF. DNA for the CDR3: TGTGCCTGGAGTGTAGAAGGCCCAGGGAGGACCCTCCACTTT.

J is TRBJ2-7 and V is TRBV4-3; 8 bases are shared with TRBD1. V was pared by 1 base and J by 1 base, with 3 bases of the junction left unmatched. This CDR3 has 15 residues. CDR1 is LGHNA, CDR2 YSLEER, per germline. The CDR3 DNA reads TGCGCCAGCAGCCAAGGGACAGGGAAATCCTACGAGCAGTACTTC. The encoded protein is CASSQGTGKSYEQYF.

The J gene is TRBJ1-1, the V gene TRBV19; 7 nucleotides line up with TRBD1. Per germline, CDR1 LNHDA and CDR2 SQIVND (reference sequence). This CDR3 has 15 amino acids. Trimming took 4 bases from V and 4 from J; bases not matched to a gene: 9. The CDR3 coding sequence is TGTGCCAGTAGTAAAATAGACAGGGATTTCACTGAAGCTTTCTTT. This translates into CASSKIDRDFTEAFF.

This clone has more than one count but fewer than ten. This chain connects TRBV9 to TRBJ2-7; 11 bases are shared with TRBD2. CDR3 length: 15 residues. The J segment lost 6 bases and the V segment lost 3 bases, leaving 8 bases of the junction unmatched. Germline V gene sequence: CDR1 SGDLS, CDR2 YYNGEE. CDR3 nucleotide sequence: TGTGCCAGCAGCGCCGTAGCGGGGGGGCCCTCCGAGCAGTACTTC. This encodes CASSAVAGGPSEQYF.